Following are 6 T cell receptor beta chains from one sample sequenced in a study of CD8+ T cells in alopecia areata. Investigators isolated RNA and reverse transcribed it into cDNA to act as the sequencing template. The method was immunoSEQ multiplex PCR; TCRdb's version includes in-frame clones alone and lacks a portion of them. The table shows about 76,000 clones, with roughly 66% occurring only once. Treatment defined: oral pan-JAK inhibitor, 5-10 mg twice daily. The material was CD8+ T cells sorted from blood, obtained at week 24, from a patient treated with tofacitinib. The receptors here all came from a human donor with alopecia areata.

The genes are TRBV2 and TRBJ2-1; tentatively, D is TRBD1 (6 bases). V shed 7 bases and J shed 8 bases, with 15 bases lying between them. From germline, CDR1 is SNHLY and CDR2 FYNNEI. The CDR3 has 13 amino acids. The CDR3, as DNA: TGTGCCAGCATTAGCATGGACAGCGATGAGCAGTTCTTC. Amino acid sequence: CASISMDSDEQFF.

The V and J genes are TRBV5-1 and TRBJ2-6, with D perhaps matching TRBD1 or TRBD2 (6 bases each). Between the trimmed V and J ends, which lost 2 bases and 1 base, there was a span of 13 bases. Germline-derived CDR1 and CDR2 are SGHRS and YFSETQ. CDR3 length: 17 amino acids. In DNA form, the CDR3 reads TGCGCCAGCAGCTTCTTTCCGGGGGCGTCTGGGGCCAACGTCCTGACTTTC. This codes for CASSFFPGASGANVLTF.

The V gene is TRBV7-2, the J gene TRBJ2-1; 9 nucleotides align to TRBD2. The CDR3 length is 17 residues. V was clipped by 1 base and J by 7 bases; unmatched bases: 11. From germline, CDR1 is SGHTA and CDR2 FQGNSA. The DNA for the CDR3 is TGTGCCAGCAGCTTAGGGACGACGGCGGGGGGGTTTAATGAGCAGTTCTTC. Its protein product is CASSLGTTAGGFNEQFF.

In this sample, this clone turned up a few times. This chain uses TRBV7-9 with TRBJ2-5; D might be TRBD1 (6 bases). Germline CDR1 reads SEHNR; CDR2 reads FQNEAQ (reference sequence). This CDR3 is 14 amino acids long. V was pared by 5 bases and J by 2 bases, with 12 bases between. The CDR3 region has the DNA TGTGCCAGCAGCACTACAGGGTCTCAAGAGACCCAGTACTTC. As protein: CASSTTGSQETQYF.

The CDR3: CSVSWSNETQYF. The CDR3, as DNA: TGCAGCGTTTCTTGGTCGAACGAGACCCAGTACTTC. The J gene is TRBJ2-5, the V gene TRBV29-1; D gene unclear. Between the trimmed V and J ends, which lost 5 bases and 5 bases, there was a span of 12 bases. The CDR3 has 12 amino acids. Germline CDR1 SQVTM, CDR2 ANQGSEA.

This clone was detected only a few times. The chain combines TRBV5-6 with TRBJ1-4; 7 bases are a match to TRBD1. CDR3 length: 18 amino acids. The germline V gene encodes CDR1 SGHDT and CDR2 YYEEEE. Unmatched junction bases numbered 21, after V lost 3 bases and J lost 10 bases. The CDR3 loop reads CASSSNPPGQIMRGKLFF. The CDR3 nucleotides are TGTGCCAGCAGCTCCAATCCTCCGGGACAGATTATGAGGGGAAAACTGTTTTTT.